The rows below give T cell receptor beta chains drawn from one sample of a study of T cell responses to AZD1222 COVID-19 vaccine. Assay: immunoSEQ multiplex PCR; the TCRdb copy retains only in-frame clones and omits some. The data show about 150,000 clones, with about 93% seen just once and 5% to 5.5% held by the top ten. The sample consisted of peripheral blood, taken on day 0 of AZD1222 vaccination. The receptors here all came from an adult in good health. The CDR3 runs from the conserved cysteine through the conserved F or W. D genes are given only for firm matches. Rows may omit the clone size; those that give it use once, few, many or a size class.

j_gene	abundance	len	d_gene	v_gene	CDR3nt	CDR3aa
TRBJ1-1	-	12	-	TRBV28	TGTGCCAGCAGTCCCCAACTCCATGAAGCTTTCTTT	CASSPQLHEAFF
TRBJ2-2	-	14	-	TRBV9	TGTGCCAGCAGCGTAGTACTAACGGCCGGGGAGCTGTTTTTT	CASSVVLTAGELFF
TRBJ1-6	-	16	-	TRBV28	TGTGCCAGCAGTCCCCTTCAACATGGTTATAATTCACCCCTCCACTTT	CASSPLQHGYNSPLHF
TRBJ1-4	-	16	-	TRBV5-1	TGCGCCAGCAGCTTGGGGGGCGGAGCAACTAATGAAAAACTGTTTTTT	CASSLGGGATNEKLFF
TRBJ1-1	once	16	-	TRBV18	TGTGCCAGCTCAGCTACCACCGGGACCGAGAACACTGAAGCTTTCTTT	CASSATTGTENTEAFF
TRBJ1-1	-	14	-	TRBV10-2	TGCGCCAGCAGTGACCCGCAGGGGAACACTGAAGCTTTCTTT	CASSDPQGNTEAFF
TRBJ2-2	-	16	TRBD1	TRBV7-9	TGTGCCAGCAGCTTACTAGGGGGCGAATACACCGGGGAGCTGTTTTTT	CASSLLGGEYTGELFF
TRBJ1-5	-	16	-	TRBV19	TGTGCCAGTAGTATATTTACGAAGAGGAGTATGCAGCCCCAGCATTTT	CASSIFTKRSMQPQHF
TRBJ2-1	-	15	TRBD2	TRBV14	TGTGCCAGCAGCTCCTCTAGCGGGGTTGGGTATGAGCAGTTCTTC	CASSSSSGVGYEQFF
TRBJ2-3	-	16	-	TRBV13	TGTGCCAGCAGCTTGCGGGCAGACGTTTTCACAGATACGCAGTATTTT	CASSLRADVFTDTQYF
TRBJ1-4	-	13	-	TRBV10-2	TGCGCCAGCAGTGAAGCGGTCGGGGAAAAACTGTTTTTT	CASSEAVGEKLFF
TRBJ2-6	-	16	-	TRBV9	TGTGCCAGCAGCGGACCTTACCGCTCTGGGGCCAACGTCCTGACTTTC	CASSGPYRSGANVLTF
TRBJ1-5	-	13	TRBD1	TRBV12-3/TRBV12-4	TGTGCCAGCAGGGGACAGAATAAGGAGGCCCAGCATTTT	CASRGQNKEAQHF
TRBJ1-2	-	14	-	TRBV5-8	TGTGCCAGCAGCCTGGTTTTAGAAGCCTATGGCTACACCTTC	CASSLVLEAYGYTF
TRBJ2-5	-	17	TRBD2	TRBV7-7	TGTGCCAGCAGCCAACTAGCGGGAGTGGGGGAGCAAGAGACCCAGTACTTC	CASSQLAGVGEQETQYF
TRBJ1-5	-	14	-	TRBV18	TGTGCCAGCTCACAACAGGGAGGCAATCAGCCCCAGCATTTT	CASSQQGGNQPQHF
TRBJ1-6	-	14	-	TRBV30	TGTGCCTGGAGTCCGACACGTTATAATTCACCCCTCCACTTT	CAWSPTRYNSPLHF